This TCR beta chain originates from a study of T cells in Graves' hyperthyroidism and ophthalmopathy. Study-wide findings and caveats: By a 13 V-J model, ophthalmopathy was set apart from stable hyperthyroidism.

This clonotype appeared many times. Its antigen remains unknown. CDR1 is SEHNR, CDR2 FQNEAQ, per germline (reference sequence). V lost 3 bases to trimming and J lost 1 base, with 9 bases between them. This CDR3 comprises 14 residues. Amplified TCR beta CDR3 regions derived from RNA transcripts. In the first-round RT-PCR of the TCR CDR3, the HTBI primer set was used. TCRdb fed the multiplex PCR reads into MiXCR, producing one record per CDR3 protein. The sample shows hundreds of thousands of distinct CDR3 sequences, just under 45% of them seen only once. Input material: peripheral blood or thyroid tissue (not recorded which). The sequence came from an adult man with Graves' disease, either hyperthyroidism or ophthalmopathy (not recorded which). This chain joins TRBV7-9 and TRBJ1-1; D call uncertain. The CDR3 protein is CASSLGPKNTEAFF. In DNA form, the CDR3 reads TGTGCCAGCAGCTTGGGTCCTAAGAACACTGAAGCTTTCTTT.